Shown below are 22 T cell receptor beta chains from a single sample sequenced in a study of T cells after yellow fever vaccination (dated by TCRdb to between 2018 and 2020). Explained via the paper, the treatment or condition label denotes: live attenuated yellow fever vaccine strain. Receptor libraries were prepared by 5' RACE. These reads were obtained on an Illumina HiSeq 2500. Through fastp at Q25 and MiXCR, TCRdb rebuilt clones from the public reads, retaining in-frame beta chains. Entries are consolidated by CDR3 protein sequence, retaining the most common genes and DNA. The sample yields some 500,000 distinct CDR3 sequences; 13% were counted once. The ten largest make up around 15% of the sample. Sequencing used PBMCs, obtained on the day of the yellow fever booster vaccination. The source is a young man who received the YFV17D yellow fever vaccine.

This clonotype was seen a handful of times. The rearrangement links TRBV4-3 to TRBJ1-1; D not resolved. V was trimmed by 5 bases and J by 4 bases, leaving 11 bases between them. The germline CDR1 and CDR2 sequences are LGHNA and YSLEER. The CDR3 has 13 amino acids. CDR3 nucleotides: TGCGCCAGCAGCTTTAAGCGGGGCACTGAAGCTTTCTTT. Encoded protein: CASSFKRGTEAFF.

This clonotype was seen at least ten times. V gene TRBV4-3 combines with J gene TRBJ1-2, with D unclear. The CDR3 runs to 16 residues. V was pared by 0 bases and J by 4 bases, with 15 bases between. Looked up from germline, CDR1 is LGHNA and CDR2 is YSLEER. The CDR3 protein is CASSQEEATGVYGYTF. CDR3 nucleotide sequence: TGCGCCAGCAGCCAAGAGGAGGCCACCGGGGTCTATGGCTACACCTTC.

The genes are TRBV19 and TRBJ1-5; 7 positions agree with TRBD1. V gave up 9 bases and J gave up 2 bases; unmatched junction bases: 7. This CDR3 spans 14 amino acids. CDR1 is LNHDA, CDR2 SQIVND, per germline (reference sequence). Here the CDR3 reads CASKQGRGNQPQHF. The DNA for the CDR3 is TGTGCCAGCAAACAGGGGAGGGGCAATCAGCCCCAGCATTTT.

The chain uses TRBV6-2 or TRBV6-3 and TRBJ2-7, with TRBD2 matching 7 bases. V lost 6 bases to trimming and J lost 7 bases; unmatched junction nucleotides: 12. Germline values: CDR1 MNHEY, CDR2 SVGEGT. The CDR3 extends over 14 amino acids. The CDR3 here is CASRRDYPSREQYF. The CDR3 DNA follows: TGTGCCAGCAGAAGGGACTACCCCTCGAGAGAGCAGTACTTC.

The chain couples TRBV29-1 to TRBJ2-2; 7 nucleotides match TRBD2. Germline CDR1 is SQVTM and CDR2 is ANQGSEA. CDR3 length: 14 amino acids. The V and J ends lost 6 bases and 7 bases, in that order; junction bases with no gene match: 11. CDR3 DNA sequence: TGCAGCGTGACCTTTCGGGGGGTTAGCGGGGAGCTGTTTTTT. It specifies CSVTFRGVSGELFF.

This chain links TRBV20-1 with TRBJ2-3; TRBD2 is a possible D gene (6 bases). The V gene lost 3 bases and the J gene lost 2 bases, with 15 bases spanning the gap. CDR3 size: 15 residues. In germline, CDR1 is DFQATT, CDR2 SNEGSKA (reference sequence). DNA for the CDR3: TGCAGTGCTAGGCTCGGGACTTTATACACAGATACGCAGTATTTT. Protein: CSARLGTLYTDTQYF.

This chain's CDR3 is CASSFAVRSSYNEQFF. CDR3 nucleotides: TGTGCCAGCAGTTTTGCGGTGAGAAGCTCCTACAATGAGCAGTTCTTC. This chain links TRBV12-3 or TRBV12-4 with TRBJ2-1; D is ambiguous. This CDR3 has 16 amino acids. V was cut by 3 bases and J by 0 bases, with 12 bases left in between.

J is TRBJ2-7 and V is TRBV12-3 or TRBV12-4; D possibly corresponds to TRBD1 (6 bases). Trimming removed 4 bases from V and 6 bases from J, with 22 bases in between. The length of the CDR3 is 16 residues. CDR3 bases: TGTGCCAGCAGTTCCGATGGTGGGACACGAGGGATCGAGCAGTACTTC. Translating it yields CASSSDGGTRGIEQYF.

This clonotype was seen a few times. The V gene is TRBV20-1, the J gene TRBJ2-7; 8 nucleotides align to TRBD1. With 2 bases clipped from V and 2 bases from J, the junction kept 8 bases outside the gene matches. The CDR3 sequence is 15 residues long. From germline, CDR1 is DFQATT and CDR2 SNEGSKA (reference sequence). The CDR3 loop is CSARKPGTGTYEQYF. The CDR3 bases are TGCAGTGCTAGAAAACCCGGGACAGGAACCTACGAGCAGTACTTC.

This clonotype was seen ten or more times. The chain is built from TRBV29-1 and TRBJ2-1; a weak D match, TRBD2 (6 bases). The CDR3 covers 13 residues. CDR1 and CDR2 from the germline V gene are SQVTM and ANQGSEA. Trimming took 3 bases from V and 11 from J, leaving 17 bases between them. The chain's CDR3 is CSVDVNSGVKQFF. CDR3 sequence (DNA): TGCAGCGTTGATGTTAATTCGGGGGTAAAGCAGTTCTTC.

This chain uses TRBV5-1 with TRBJ2-5; 8 nucleotides match TRBD2. Germline loops: CDR1 SGHRS, CDR2 YFSETQ. J gave up 4 bases and V 0 bases, and 5 bases lay outside the gene matches. The CDR3 contains 15 residues. The CDR3 DNA reads TGCGCCAGCAGCTTGGATACAGCGGGAGTAGAGACCCAGTACTTC. This encodes CASSLDTAGVETQYF.

The V gene is TRBV6-5, the J gene TRBJ1-3, with 7 positions matching TRBD1. V lost 5 bases, J lost 8 bases, and 9 bases stayed unmatched. Germline assignment: CDR1 MNHEY and CDR2 SVGAGI. CDR3 length equals 14 residues. CDR3 DNA: TGTGCCAGCAGTACTTCTAGGGGGCGACACACCATATATTTT. Translated: CASSTSRGRHTIYF.

This clonotype was seen ten or more times. The chain combines TRBV29-1 with TRBJ2-2; D is undetermined. The V and J ends lost 4 bases and 1 base respectively, with 1 base between them. The CDR3 runs 11 residues. CDR1 is SQVTM and CDR2 is ANQGSEA in the germline V gene. CDR3 DNA: TGCAGCGTTGGGAACACCGGGGAGCTGTTTTTT. This encodes CSVGNTGELFF.

This clonotype was seen only a few times. This chain joins TRBV20-1 and TRBJ2-1; 8 bases fit TRBD2. V shed 2 bases and J 5 bases; nucleotides not matched to a gene: 5. The CDR3 extends over 14 amino acids. Germline V gives CDR1 DFQATT, CDR2 SNEGSKA (reference sequence). The CDR3 sequence: CSARIGGRNNEQFF. Here the CDR3 DNA reads TGCAGTGCTAGAATAGGCGGGAGGAACAATGAGCAGTTCTTC.

This clonotype was counted between two and nine times. The J gene is TRBJ1-1, the V gene TRBV7-2, with D unresolved. The CDR3 sequence is 13 residues long. Trimming pared 1 base from V and 10 bases from J, leaving 13 bases between. Germline loops: CDR1 SGHTA, CDR2 FQGNSA. CDR3 nucleotides: TGTGCCAGCAGCTTAGAAGCTGACAAAGCAGCTTTCTTT. Amino acids: CASSLEADKAAFF.

The CDR3 loop is CASSPGIGADEQYF. The CDR3 nucleotides read TGTGCCAGCAGTCCCGGGATTGGTGCCGATGAGCAGTACTTC. The chain joins TRBV6-2 or TRBV6-3 to TRBJ2-7; weak D call: TRBD2 (5 bases). This CDR3 contains 14 residues. Trimming shortened V by 5 bases and J by 7 bases, and 18 bases separated the two germline ends. From germline, CDR1 is MNHEY and CDR2 SVGEGT.

This clonotype was found many times. The chain uses TRBV12-3 or TRBV12-4 and TRBJ2-5; D possibly corresponds to TRBD2 (5 bases). V dropped 2 bases and J dropped 1 base, with 5 bases sitting between them. CDR3 length: 13 residues. CDR3 sequence (DNA): TGTGCCAGCAGTTTACGGGGCCAAGAGACCCAGTACTTC. Its translation is CASSLRGQETQYF.

The chain is built from TRBV29-1 and TRBJ2-7; 13 nucleotides line up with TRBD2. The CDR3 loop spans 15 amino acids. The trim removed 7 bases at V and 0 bases at J, leaving 6 bases unmatched. Germline V lookup: CDR1 SQVTM, CDR2 ANQGSEA. The CDR3 sequence is CSARLAGGLSYEQYF. In DNA, the CDR3 is TGCAGCGCAAGACTAGCGGGAGGCCTCTCCTACGAGCAGTACTTC.

The V call is TRBV11-2, the J call TRBJ2-3, with D uncertain. The CDR3 totals 13 residues. With 4 bases removed from V and 7 bases from J, the gap between germline ends came to 12 bases. From germline, CDR1 is SGHAT and CDR2 FQNNGV. The CDR3 DNA reads TGTGCCAGCAGCTCGGACCTGCTAAATACGCAGTATTTT. It encodes CASSSDLLNTQYF.

This clonotype showed up just a few times. The rearrangement uses TRBV12-3 or TRBV12-4 and TRBJ2-7, with 7 bases aligning to TRBD2. This CDR3 region has 15 residues. V dropped 2 bases and J dropped 9; count of bases not matched to a gene: 13. Here the CDR3 reads CASSLFGTIIRGQYF. In DNA form, the CDR3 reads TGTGCCAGCAGTTTATTTGGGACTATCATCCGCGGGCAGTACTTC.

This clonotype appeared a few times. The chain joins TRBV27 to TRBJ2-1; D unresolved. CDR1 MNHEY and CDR2 SMNVEV come from the germline V gene (reference sequence). V was cut by 8 bases and J by 7 bases, with 12 bases left in between. The CDR3 consists of 12 residues. The CDR3 spells CASAESFNEQFF. CDR3 coding DNA: TGTGCCAGCGCGGAGAGTTTTAATGAGCAGTTCTTC.

This clonotype was found a few times. The chain links TRBV7-2 to TRBJ2-7, with TRBD2 matching over 10 bases. Germline loops: CDR1 SGHTA, CDR2 FQGNSA. The trim removed 6 bases at V and 4 bases at J, leaving 6 bases unmatched. There are 14 residues in the CDR3. CDR3 sequence: CASRKAGGLYEQYF. In DNA form, the CDR3 reads TGTGCCAGCAGAAAAGCGGGAGGGCTGTACGAGCAGTACTTC.